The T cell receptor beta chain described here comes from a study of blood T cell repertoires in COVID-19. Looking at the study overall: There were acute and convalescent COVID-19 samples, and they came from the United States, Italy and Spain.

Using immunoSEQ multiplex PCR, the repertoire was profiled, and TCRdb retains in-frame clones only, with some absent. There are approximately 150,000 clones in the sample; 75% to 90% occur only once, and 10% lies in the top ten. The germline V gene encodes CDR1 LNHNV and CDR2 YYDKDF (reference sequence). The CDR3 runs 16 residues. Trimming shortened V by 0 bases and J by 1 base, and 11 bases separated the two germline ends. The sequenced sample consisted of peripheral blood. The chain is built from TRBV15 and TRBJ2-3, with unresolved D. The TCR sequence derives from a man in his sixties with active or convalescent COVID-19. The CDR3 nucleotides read TGTGCCACCAGCAGAGATTCTGGCCTAGGCACAGATACGCAGTATTTT. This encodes CATSRDSGLGTDTQYF.